This T cell receptor (beta chain) was sequenced during a study of shared clonotypes between healthy human individuals. Study in general: The composition of the donors was two women and a few men aged 18 to 49. Findings of the study overall: The sole specimen, blood, was sampled, and tissue repertoires likely differ.

Sequencing used immunoSEQ multiplex PCR; TCRdb keeps in-frame clones, though not all of them. This sample has approximately 640,000 clones; around 91% occur once, and the top ten carry more than 30%. The CDR3 totals 14 residues. V was pared by 4 bases and J by 3 bases, with 13 bases between. Looked up from germline, CDR1 is LNHDA and CDR2 is SQIVND (reference sequence). Regarding this clone: Its cognate antigen is unknown.

V gene TRBV19 combines with J gene TRBJ2-7, with TRBD1 as a possible D gene (7 bases). What was sequenced was memory CD8+ T cells from PBMCs. This sample's subset: CD45RO+ cells pooled with CCR7-negative TemRA cells. The sequence was collected from a man aged 18 to 29 in good health. Some clones in this sample may be carry-over from other donors' samples. Here the CDR3 DNA reads TGTGCCAGTAGTAGGGGGGACAGCTACTACGAGCAGTACTTC. Translated, it gives CASSRGDSYYEQYF.